The 17 T cell receptor beta chains below come from one sample, sequenced in a study of T-cell memory formation after mild COVID-19. A single record per CDR3 protein comes from TCRdb applying MiXCR to the 5' RACE reads. Of about 470,000 distinct CDR3 sequences listed, approximately 18% are singletons. The sequenced material came from PBMCs or a T cell subset sorted from them (not recorded which). All receptors come from an adult woman who had mild COVID-19 (a few samples of this study predate the infection). Cell type and time point are not known.

The chain has TRBV18 and TRBJ1-4; D uncertain. V gave up 2 bases and J gave up 0 bases, with 10 bases separating them. The CDR3 runs 16 residues. Germline V gene sequence: CDR1 KGHSH, CDR2 LQKENI. DNA of the CDR3: TGTGCCAGCTCACCAGTCTTGAGATCAACTAATGAAAAACTGTTTTTT. Translation gives CASSPVLRSTNEKLFF.

The chain has TRBV6-2 or TRBV6-3 and TRBJ2-5, with D possibly TRBD1 on 7 matching bases. The germline gives CDR1 MNHEY, CDR2 SVGEGT. V shed 0 bases and J shed 3 bases, with 20 bases lying between them. This CDR3 comprises 18 residues. This CDR3 reads CASSYSRWRGRMEETQYF. The CDR3, as DNA: TGTGCCAGCAGTTACTCCCGCTGGAGGGGGCGTATGGAAGAGACCCAGTACTTC.

This clonotype has only a few counts. This chain links TRBV24-1 with TRBJ2-3, with 10 bases lining up with TRBD1. V lost 4 bases to trimming and J lost 3 bases; unmatched junction nucleotides: 3. The CDR3 is 15 amino acids. Germline V gene sequence: CDR1 KGHDR, CDR2 SFDVKD. CDR3 amino acids: CATSETGGGTDTQYF. The CDR3 DNA reads TGTGCCACCAGTGAGACAGGGGGCGGAACAGATACGCAGTATTTT.

CDR3 sequence: CSARDHGTGFYEQYF. As DNA, the CDR3 is TGCAGTGCTAGAGATCACGGGACGGGGTTCTACGAGCAGTACTTC. V usage is TRBV20-1 and J usage is TRBJ2-7, with D perhaps assigned TRBD1 or TRBD2 (5 bases each). Germline V gene sequence: CDR1 DFQATT, CDR2 SNEGSKA (reference sequence). Trimming removed 0 bases from V and 3 bases from J, with 15 bases in between. The CDR3 consists of 15 residues.

The V gene is TRBV5-4, the J gene TRBJ2-1, with 12 bases that match TRBD2. The CDR3 totals 16 residues. J gave up 7 bases and V 0 bases, and 5 bases lay outside the gene matches. Germline V gene lookup returns CDR1 SGHNT and CDR2 YYREEE (reference sequence). CDR3 coding DNA: TGTGCCAGCAGCTTGGCCCGACTAGCGGGAGTTAATGAGCAGTTCTTC. The encoded protein is CASSLARLAGVNEQFF.

This clonotype was found a few times. J is TRBJ2-1 and V is TRBV5-4; D is undetermined. This CDR3 comprises 12 residues. Trimming removed 0 bases from V and 7 bases from J, with 5 bases in between. Germline CDR1 is SGHNT and CDR2 is YYREEE (reference sequence). CDR3 coding DNA: TGTGCCAGCAGCTTGGACGCTAATGAGCAGTTCTTC. Protein sequence: CASSLDANEQFF.

This clonotype was observed a handful of times. This chain connects TRBV5-1 to TRBJ2-2; 10 bases are a match to TRBD1. V gave up 0 bases and J gave up 6 bases; unmatched junction bases: 14. The CDR3 is 19 amino acids. CDR1 and CDR2 (germline): SGHRS, YFSETQ. The CDR3 loop is CASSLGPTGGGGFAGELFF. DNA for the CDR3: TGCGCCAGCAGCTTGGGTCCGACAGGGGGCGGTGGATTCGCCGGGGAGCTGTTTTTT.

This clonotype has a count of ten or more. V gene TRBV6-5 combines with J gene TRBJ2-3; TRBD2 agrees at 7 bases. Germline assignment: CDR1 MNHEY and CDR2 SVGAGI. Unmatched junction bases numbered 8, after V lost 7 bases and J lost 1 base. This CDR3 contains 15 residues. CDR3 sequence (DNA): TGTGCCAGCACCCGGGACTACACCCGCACAGATACGCAGTATTTT. This gives the protein CASTRDYTRTDTQYF.

This clonotype was seen only a few times. The gene calls are TRBV20-1 and TRBJ2-1; D possibly corresponds to TRBD2 (5 bases). Trimming left V 6 bases short and J 0 bases short, with 18 bases between. Germline V gene data show CDR1 as DFQATT and CDR2 as SNEGSKA (reference sequence). The CDR3 spans 16 residues. The DNA of the CDR3 is TGCAGTGCAACCAAGAGGGCTCCGAGCTCCTACAATGAGCAGTTCTTC. Residues: CSATKRAPSSYNEQFF.

The sample holds many counts of this clonotype. This chain uses TRBV7-9 with TRBJ2-7; perhaps D is TRBD1 or TRBD2 (5 bases each). Germline CDR1 and CDR2: SEHNR and FQNEAQ (reference sequence). The V end was cut by 5 bases, the J end by 3 bases, with 11 bases between. CDR3 size: 13 residues. CDR3: CASSGTGGYEQYF. CDR3 nucleotides: TGTGCCAGCAGCGGAACTGGGGGCTACGAGCAGTACTTC.

This clonotype was detected a few times. The rearrangement uses TRBV27 and TRBJ2-7; 7 positions match TRBD1. The CDR3 extends over 15 amino acids. The germline gives CDR1 MNHEY, CDR2 SMNVEV (reference sequence). Trimming removed 3 bases from V and 0 bases from J; junction bases left unmatched: 5. CDR3 protein: CASSLSGQSSYEQYF. The CDR3 DNA reads TGTGCCAGCAGTTTGTCGGGACAGAGCTCCTACGAGCAGTACTTC.

The J gene is TRBJ2-1, the V gene TRBV5-1, with TRBD2 matching over 9 bases. Losses at the gene ends were 0 bases for V and 0 bases for J; bases not matched to a gene: 4. From germline, CDR1 is SGHRS and CDR2 YFSETQ. The CDR3 is 17 amino acids. DNA for the CDR3: TGCGCCAGCAGCTTGGCCGCGGGGGGGAGCTCCTACAATGAGCAGTTCTTC. Its translation is CASSLAAGGSSYNEQFF.

CDR3 sequence (DNA): TGTGCCAGCAGCTTACACTCCACCCTTAGTAGTGAGCAGTTCTTC. Translating gives CASSLHSTLSSEQFF. The chain joins TRBV7-8 to TRBJ2-1; D unresolved. The CDR3 has 15 residues. Trimming shortened V by 2 bases and J by 9 bases, and 17 bases separated the two germline ends. Per the germline V gene, CDR1 is SGHVS and CDR2 is FQNEAQ. Based on the CDR3 plus reference TRBV7-8 and TRBJ2-1, the full variable domain is GAGVSQSPRYKVAKRGQDVALRCDPISGHVSLFWYQQALGQGPEFLTYFQNEAQLDKSGLPSDRFFAERPEGSVSTLKIQRTQQEDSAVYLCASSLHSTLSSEQFFGPGTRLTVL.

The J gene is TRBJ2-1, the V gene TRBV7-2; 9 bases map to TRBD2. With 5 bases clipped from V and 6 bases from J, the junction kept 2 bases outside the gene matches. The germline gives CDR1 SGHTA, CDR2 FQGNSA. The CDR3 sequence is 13 residues long. CDR3 coding DNA: TGTGCCAGCAGCCAGACTAGCGGCAATGAGCAGTTCTTC. The encoded protein is CASSQTSGNEQFF.

This clonotype was seen only a few times. V usage is TRBV11-2 and J usage is TRBJ2-5, with TRBD2 matching 8 bases. This CDR3 spans 17 amino acids. In germline, CDR1 is SGHAT, CDR2 FQNNGV. After removal of 2 bases from V and 1 base from J, the junction contained 9 bases not matched to a gene. CDR3 DNA sequence: TGTGCCAGCAGCTTATATCAGCGGGGGAACATCCAAGAGACCCAGTACTTC. This encodes CASSLYQRGNIQETQYF.

This chain's CDR3 is CASKRESDTGELFF. CDR3 nucleotides: TGTGCCAGCAAACGGGAGAGTGACACCGGGGAGCTGTTTTTT. V is TRBV7-9 and J is TRBJ2-2; D possibly corresponds to TRBD2 (6 bases). This CDR3 has 14 amino acids. Trimming stripped 7 bases from V and 3 bases from J, with 12 bases between. Per the germline V gene, CDR1 is SEHNR and CDR2 is FQNEAQ (reference sequence).

The chain joins TRBV6-2 or TRBV6-3 to TRBJ2-2; TRBD2 matches 10 bases. V shed 2 bases, J shed 2 bases, and the junction held 14 bases outside the gene matches. The CDR3 sequence is 20 residues long. CDR1 is MNHEY, CDR2 SVGEGT, per germline. This chain's CDR3 is CASSYPPARLAGVNTGELFF. For the CDR3, the DNA is TGTGCCAGCAGTTACCCCCCGGCGAGGCTAGCGGGAGTCAACACCGGGGAGCTGTTTTTT.